This paragraph covers one T cell receptor (beta chain) sequence. Its antigen remains unknown. The CDR3 is made up of 19 amino acids. Deletions cut 8 bases from V and 1 base from J, with 24 bases between. Germline-derived CDR1 and CDR2 are ENHRY and SYGVKD. Treatment reported: around 19 received Ad26.COV2.S at low or high dose, single or two shots; five or six received placebo; per-sample allocation not given. Sampling happened 63 days after the first vaccine or placebo injection. A Boston adult aged 18-55 years was the donor. Measured with immunoSEQ multiplex PCR; TCRdb has only the in-frame clones, and not every one. The data hold 300,000 to 400,000 clones, with roughly 84% observed a single time. These data come from a study of Ad26.COV2.S vaccination and SARS-CoV-2 variants. Regarding the study as a whole: An underestimation of total T cell responses may have resulted from the TCR breadth and depth analyses.

This material consisted of peripheral blood, taken in a trial of Ad26.COV2.S vaccine versus placebo. This TCR was sampled from a person between 18 and 65 years old who received the Ad26.COV2.S COVID-19 vaccine or a placebo. V is TRBV10-3 and J is TRBJ2-6; possible D gene TRBD1, 6 bases. The CDR3 is CAISNSTRGTTSGANVLTF. CDR3 nucleotides: TGTGCCATCTCAAACAGTACAAGGGGGACAACTTCTGGGGCCAACGTCCTGACTTTC.